This entry lists 14 T cell receptor beta chains sequenced from one sample in a study of blood T cell repertoires in COVID-19 (TCRdb year 2020). Receptor libraries were prepared by the immunoSEQ multiplex PCR assay. The table comes from immuneACCESS by way of TCRdb, which keeps in-frame sequences with V and J called. Part of the clones is missing from these tables; in studies checked, under half for an unresolved V gene and the rest for unknown reasons. The sample profile shows hundreds of thousands of clones; roughly 90% of them were found once. In total, the top ten clones hold about 3% of the sample. Material for sequencing was peripheral blood. These TCRs come from a woman in her twenties or thirties with COVID-19, enrolled during active disease.

The chain uses TRBV10-3 and TRBJ2-3; tentative D call: TRBD2 (5 bases). Germline values: CDR1 ENHRY, CDR2 SYGVKD. V lost 4 bases to trimming and J lost 0 bases, with 14 bases between them. The CDR3 consists of 16 residues. The CDR3 DNA reads as TGTGCCATCAGTGGAAGAGGGCCGGGAAGCACAGATACGCAGTATTTT. This codes for CAISGRGPGSTDTQYF.

A single count supports this clone. V usage is TRBV24-1 and J usage is TRBJ2-1; TRBD1 might be the D (6 bases). The CDR3 consists of 12 residues. V dropped 6 bases and J dropped 9 bases, with 11 bases sitting between them. Germline V CDR1 and CDR2: KGHDR, SFDVKD. CDR3 DNA sequence: TGTGCCACCAGTTACAGGGAAGCTGAGCAGTTCTTC. This gives the protein CATSYREAEQFF.

The chain has TRBV5-6 and TRBJ1-2, with a possible D match to TRBD1 (5 bases). Trimming removed 4 bases at V and 3 bases at J, with 16 bases between. CDR1 is SGHDT, CDR2 YYEEEE, per germline. CDR3 length equals 15 residues. In DNA, the CDR3 is TGTGCCAGCAGCCAAACGGTCGGGGGGGACTATGGCTACACCTTC. It translates to CASSQTVGGDYGYTF.

The rearrangement joins TRBV6-5 to TRBJ1-1, with a possible D match to TRBD1 (5 bases). The CDR3 extends over 14 amino acids. CDR1 MNHEY and CDR2 SVGAGI come from the germline V gene. Deletions cut 4 bases from V and 0 bases from J, with 9 bases between. The CDR3 nucleotides read TGTGCCAGCAGTTCCGACAGTATGAACACTGAAGCTTTCTTT. Its protein product is CASSSDSMNTEAFF.

V gene TRBV28 combines with J gene TRBJ2-1; D may be TRBD2 (6 bases). This CDR3 comprises 13 residues. Germline CDR1 reads MDHEN; CDR2 reads SYDVKM. In DNA, the CDR3 is TGTGCGGTGGAGGGCGCGAACTACAATGAGCAGTTCTTC. Amino acids: CAVEGANYNEQFF.

The chain uses TRBV5-1 and TRBJ2-1, with TRBD2 matching over 14 bases. The CDR3 consists of 18 residues. In germline, CDR1 is SGHRS, CDR2 YFSETQ. With V trimmed by 4 bases and J by 1 base, 7 bases remained unmatched. CDR3 sequence (DNA): TGCGCCAGCAGCGCGGGACTAGCGGGAGTGCCATCCTACAATGAGCAGTTCTTC. Translated, it gives CASSAGLAGVPSYNEQFF.

The chain couples TRBV28 to TRBJ2-3, with D uncertain. Germline-derived CDR1 and CDR2 are MDHEN and SYDVKM. This CDR3 comprises 15 residues. The V end lost 7 bases, the J end lost 2 bases, and 16 bases lay between the germline ends. The CDR3 sequence is CASTPQAHSTDTQYF. In nucleotides, the CDR3 is TGTGCCAGCACTCCCCAGGCCCATTCCACAGATACGCAGTATTTT. Supplemented by reference TRBV28 and TRBJ2-3, the full variable domain reads DVKVTQSSRYLVKRTGEKVFLECVQDMDHENMFWYRQDPGLGLRLIYFSYDVKMKEKGDIPEGYSVSREKKERFSLILESASTNQTSMYLCASTPQAHSTDTQYFGPGTRLTVL.

The CDR3 DNA reads TGTGCCAGCACAGTGCGGGACACAGATACGCAGTATTTT. This sequence encodes CASTVRDTDTQYF. The rearrangement uses TRBV2 and TRBJ2-3; a possible D gene is TRBD2 (6 bases). There are 13 residues in the CDR3. Trimming shortened V by 7 bases and J by 2 bases, and 10 bases separated the two germline ends. Germline CDR1 and CDR2: SNHLY and FYNNEI.

The gene calls are TRBV11-2 and TRBJ2-1; 10 bases are a match to TRBD2. Germline V CDR1 and CDR2: SGHAT, FQNNGV. The junction had 9 bases not matched to a gene; V was cut back by 0 bases and J by 4 bases. The CDR3 consists of 18 residues. Here the CDR3 DNA reads TGTGCCAGCAGCTTAGATCCAGTAGCGGGGGGCCGATACAATGAGCAGTTCTTC. It translates to CASSLDPVAGGRYNEQFF. Based on the CDR3 plus reference TRBV11-2 and TRBJ2-1, the full variable domain is EAGVAQSPRYKIIEKRQSVAFWCNPISGHATLYWYQQILGQGPKLLIQFQNNGVVDDSQLPKDRFSAERLKGVDSTLKIQPAKLEDSAVYLCASSLDPVAGGRYNEQFFGPGTRLTVL.

V is TRBV6-5 and J is TRBJ2-1; TRBD2 aligns across 9 bases. The trim removed 0 bases at V and 12 bases at J, leaving 6 bases unmatched. CDR3 length: 14 amino acids. Germline CDR1 is MNHEY and CDR2 is SVGAGI. The CDR3 region has the DNA TGTGCCAGCAGTTACTCGACTAGCGGCCATATGCAGTTCTTC. Its protein product is CASSYSTSGHMQFF.

This chain joins TRBV9 and TRBJ2-7; D possibly corresponds to TRBD1 (6 bases). The germline gives CDR1 SGDLS, CDR2 YYNGEE. Trimming cost V 2 bases and J 5 bases, with 17 bases left between them. The CDR3 totals 15 residues. In DNA form, the CDR3 reads TGTGCCAGCAGCGTGGCAGGGGCCCCGTCCCACGAGCAGTACTTC. Translating it yields CASSVAGAPSHEQYF.

The chain joins TRBV6-5 to TRBJ2-2; tentative D call: TRBD2 (7 bases). Germline V gene lookup returns CDR1 MNHEY and CDR2 SVGAGI. CDR3 size: 15 residues. The germline V and J ends were trimmed by 6 bases and 3 bases, with 14 bases remaining between them. CDR3 region: CASRSWGGDTGELFF. Here the CDR3 DNA reads TGTGCCAGCAGATCCTGGGGGGGCGACACCGGGGAGCTGTTTTTT.

The rearrangement links TRBV18 to TRBJ2-6, with TRBD2 as a possible D gene (6 bases). Trimming took 3 bases from V and 0 from J, leaving 9 bases between them. Germline V gene sequence: CDR1 KGHSH, CDR2 LQKENI. The CDR3 extends over 16 amino acids. The CDR3 nucleotides read TGTGCCAGCTCACCGGGGGGACGCTCTGGGGCCAACGTCCTGACTTTC. Its protein product is CASSPGGRSGANVLTF.

Only one count was recorded for this clone. The chain joins TRBV10-3 to TRBJ1-2, with D perhaps TRBD1 (6 bases). This CDR3 region has 15 residues. Trimming shortened V by 0 bases and J by 7 bases, and 15 bases separated the two germline ends. Germline assignment: CDR1 ENHRY and CDR2 SYGVKD. This chain's CDR3 is CAISESRGGNRGYTF. The CDR3 DNA reads as TGTGCCATCAGTGAGTCGAGAGGGGGAAACCGTGGCTACACCTTC.